This T cell receptor beta chain was captured in a study of cytomegalovirus exposure and HLA in healthy donors. This table comes from immunoSEQ multiplex PCR, and its TCRdb copy is limited to in-frame clones, with some not included. The sample includes about 200,000 clones, around 87% of them seen just once. From the 120-subject validation cohort, which was separate from the roughly 670-subject first cohort, the donors were drawn. Trimming stripped 3 bases from V and 3 bases from J, with 24 bases between. The germline V gene has CDR1 SEHNR and CDR2 FQNEAQ (reference sequence). The CDR3 is 19 residues long.

This chain links TRBV7-9 with TRBJ1-5, with D uncertain. Sequencing used PBMCs. This receptor was identified in a woman aged 18-29 years in good health and CMV-seropositive. Here the CDR3 DNA reads TGTGCCAGCAGCTTTTTTCGACCGGGAGACGAATGGGACAATCAGCCCCAGCATTTT. Its protein is CASSFFRPGDEWDNQPQHF.